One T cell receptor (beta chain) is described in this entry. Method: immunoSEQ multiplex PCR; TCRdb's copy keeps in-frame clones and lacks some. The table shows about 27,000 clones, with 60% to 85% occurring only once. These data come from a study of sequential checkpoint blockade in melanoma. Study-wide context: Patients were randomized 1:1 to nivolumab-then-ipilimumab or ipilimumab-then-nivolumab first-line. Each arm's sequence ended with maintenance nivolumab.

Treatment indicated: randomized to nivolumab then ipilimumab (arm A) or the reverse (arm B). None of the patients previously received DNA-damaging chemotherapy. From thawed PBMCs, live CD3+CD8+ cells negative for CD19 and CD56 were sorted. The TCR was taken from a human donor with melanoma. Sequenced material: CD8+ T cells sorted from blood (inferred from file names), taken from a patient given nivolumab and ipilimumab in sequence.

The DNA for the CDR3 is TGCGCCAGCAGCCCGCACCGTACAGGGTCGGAGACCCAGTACTTC. Its translation: CASSPHRTGSETQYF. This rearrangement joins TRBV4-3 to TRBJ2-5; tentative D call: TRBD1 (6 bases). Germline assignment: CDR1 LGHNA and CDR2 YSLEER. V was trimmed by 4 bases and J by 5 bases, leaving 17 bases between them. The CDR3 is 15 residues long.